The 16 T cell receptor beta chains below come from one sample, sequenced in a study of shared clonotypes between healthy human individuals. Method: immunoSEQ multiplex PCR; TCRdb's copy keeps in-frame clones and lacks some. The sample contains a few hundred thousand clones, around 80% of which appear only once. Sequenced input: PBMCs. Receptors were obtained from a woman aged 40 to 50 in good health. Some clones in this sample may be carry-over from other donors' samples.

V and J are TRBV9 and TRBJ2-1; D unclear. The V and J ends lost 4 bases and 0 bases respectively, with 8 bases between them. Germline V gives CDR1 SGDLS, CDR2 YYNGEE. The CDR3 spans 14 residues. Written as DNA, the CDR3 is TGTGCCAGCAGCCCATCCAACTCCTACAATGAGCAGTTCTTC. Amino acid sequence: CASSPSNSYNEQFF.

The rearrangement links TRBV11-2 to TRBJ2-3, with D uncertain. The V gene lost 5 bases and the J gene lost 1 base, with 7 bases spanning the gap. In germline, CDR1 is SGHAT, CDR2 FQNNGV. The CDR3 runs 13 residues. The DNA of the CDR3 is TGTGCCAGCAGCCGCGGTGGCACAGATACGCAGTATTTT. This encodes CASSRGGTDTQYF.

V gene TRBV5-4 combines with J gene TRBJ2-7; 9 nucleotides align to TRBD1. V lost 4 bases and J lost 2; bases outside the gene matches: 4. Germline loops: CDR1 SGHNT, CDR2 YYREEE (reference sequence). The CDR3 contains 14 residues. CDR3 sequence reads: CASSARQGAYEQYF. DNA of the CDR3: TGTGCCAGCAGCGCTCGACAGGGGGCCTACGAGCAGTACTTC.

The chain couples TRBV7-3 to TRBJ1-1; D is unclear. The CDR3 runs to 14 residues. V lost 0 bases, J lost 4 bases, and 9 bases lay in between. Germline CDR1 reads SGHTA; CDR2 reads FQGTGA. The CDR3 here is CASSLTPSSTEAFF. The CDR3 bases are TGTGCCAGCAGCTTAACCCCCTCGAGCACTGAAGCTTTCTTT.

This chain joins TRBV7-2 and TRBJ2-6, with TRBD1 matching 12 bases. Trimming took 6 bases from V and 0 from J; bases not matched to a gene: 9. Germline V gene lookup returns CDR1 SGHTA and CDR2 FQGNSA. The CDR3 is 19 amino acids. The CDR3 sequence: CASRRTGTGGASGANVLTF. The CDR3 nucleotides are TGTGCCAGCAGGCGTACCGGGACAGGGGGCGCCTCTGGGGCCAACGTCCTGACTTTC.

This sequence joins TRBV7-9 and TRBJ2-2; 9 bases match TRBD2. The CDR3 is made up of 18 amino acids. V lost 1 base and J lost 3; bases outside the gene matches: 9. Germline CDR1 and CDR2: SEHNR and FQNEAQ (reference sequence). CDR3 sequence: CASSLDRLAGTHTGELFF. The CDR3 bases are TGTGCCAGCAGCTTAGATCGGCTAGCGGGAACTCACACCGGGGAGCTGTTTTTT.

V and J are TRBV28 and TRBJ2-2; no reliable D call. Trimming cost V 8 bases and J 1 base, with 5 bases left between them. The CDR3 has 12 amino acids. CDR1 MDHEN and CDR2 SYDVKM come from the germline V gene. The CDR3 DNA sequence: TGTGCCAGCCAACGGAACACCGGGGAGCTGTTTTTT. Its protein is CASQRNTGELFF.

This clone came up once. V is TRBV2 and J is TRBJ2-5, with a weak D call TRBD1 (5 bases). The germline V and J ends were trimmed by 6 bases and 4 bases, with 9 bases remaining between them. Germline V gene data show CDR1 as SNHLY and CDR2 as FYNNEI. The CDR3 is 12 residues long. The CDR3 spells CASRSDRETQYF. For the CDR3, the DNA is TGTGCCAGCAGATCCGACAGAGAGACCCAGTACTTC.

The gene calls are TRBV5-1 and TRBJ1-1; D gene unclear. V was trimmed by 5 bases and J by 5 bases, leaving 13 bases between them. Germline assignment: CDR1 SGHRS and CDR2 YFSETQ. The length of the CDR3 is 13 residues. The CDR3 DNA reads as TGCGCCAGCAGGGCGGGAGAATGGACTGAAGCTTTCTTT. As protein: CASRAGEWTEAFF.

The chain is built from TRBV2 and TRBJ2-5; D gene unclear. The CDR3 runs 14 residues. Germline CDR1 SNHLY, CDR2 FYNNEI. With 4 bases removed from V and 5 bases from J, the gap between germline ends came to 14 bases. CDR3 in amino acids: CASSARASPETQYF. The CDR3 DNA reads as TGTGCCAGCAGTGCCCGGGCCTCTCCGGAGACCCAGTACTTC.

This chain connects TRBV5-6 to TRBJ2-1, with unresolved D. This CDR3 is 15 amino acids long. V was trimmed by 5 bases and J by 2 bases, leaving 14 bases between them. CDR1 is SGHDT and CDR2 is YYEEEE in the germline V gene. In DNA, the CDR3 is TGTGCCAGCAGTTCGCTGGCCGACACCTACAATGAGCAGTTCTTC. Translating it yields CASSSLADTYNEQFF.

V usage is TRBV2 and J usage is TRBJ1-5, with D unclear. The ends were cut back, 5 bases at V and 4 bases at J, with 12 bases in the middle. The length of the CDR3 is 14 residues. Germline CDR1 SNHLY, CDR2 FYNNEI. The CDR3 coding sequence is TGTGCCAGCAGTTACCGGGTCCTTAATCAGCCCCAGCATTTT. It is translated as CASSYRVLNQPQHF.

The chain links TRBV11-1 to TRBJ2-5; 7 nucleotides match TRBD1. The J call may be in error: the DNA end matches TRBJ2-7 better. This CDR3 has 15 residues. Germline V lookup: CDR1 SGHAT, CDR2 FQDESV (reference sequence). The CDR3 sequence: CASSRRRQGENEQYF. The CDR3 DNA reads TGTGCCAGCAGCAGGCGACGGCAGGGGGAAAACGAGCAGTACTTC.

The chain links TRBV5-4 to TRBJ2-7; perhaps TRBD1 as D (5 bases). This CDR3 contains 12 residues. Trimming took 5 bases from V and 7 from J, leaving 13 bases between them. Germline CDR1 is SGHNT and CDR2 is YYREEE (reference sequence). CDR3 DNA sequence: TGTGCCAGCAGTACACAGGATTTTGAGCAGTACTTC. This codes for CASSTQDFEQYF.

The chain joins TRBV27 to TRBJ2-3; 9 bases agree with TRBD2. There are 17 residues in the CDR3. V dropped 5 bases and J dropped 1; count of bases not matched to a gene: 10. Germline values: CDR1 MNHEY, CDR2 SMNVEV (reference sequence). This CDR3 is CASSRGLASLGTDTQYF. The CDR3 region has the DNA TGTGCCAGCAGTAGGGGACTAGCTTCTCTAGGCACAGATACGCAGTATTTT.

V gene TRBV28 combines with J gene TRBJ2-5, with 7 nucleotides matching TRBD1. The germline V gene encodes CDR1 MDHEN and CDR2 SYDVKM. CDR3 length equals 14 residues. J gave up 3 bases and V 4 bases, and 5 bases lay outside the gene matches. The CDR3 bases are TGTGCCAGCAGTTCGGGACAGAGCAAAGAGACCCAGTACTTC. Translation: CASSSGQSKETQYF.